Below are 21 T cell receptor beta chains sequenced from a single sample in a study of OX40 agonist ivuxolimab in advanced cancers. The assay was immunoSEQ multiplex PCR, and TCRdb's table has in-frame clones only and misses some. The sample carries tens of thousands of clones, about 90% recorded once. The starting material was CD4+ or CD8+ T cells sorted from blood, obtained in a trial of the OX40 agonist ivuxolimab. Receptor source: an adult with an advanced solid tumor such as melanoma, head and neck, liver or kidney cancer.

This clone has only a few counts. The rearrangement links TRBV19 to TRBJ2-7, with D possibly matching TRBD1 (6 bases). Germline V CDR1 and CDR2: LNHDA, SQIVND (reference sequence). This CDR3 has 15 residues. V dropped 3 bases and J dropped 7 bases, with 19 bases sitting between them. The CDR3 region is CASSITGIASGEQYF. The CDR3 nucleotides read TGTGCCAGTAGTATCACAGGGATAGCCTCGGGGGAGCAGTACTTC.

The V gene is TRBV30, the J gene TRBJ1-2; D is possibly TRBD1 (5 bases). This CDR3 is built from 14 residues. Trimming shortened V by 7 bases and J by 2 bases, and 17 bases separated the two germline ends. The germline CDR1 and CDR2 sequences are GTSNPN and SVGIG (reference sequence). This chain's CDR3 is CASLPGPANYGYTF. CDR3 DNA sequence: TGTGCCTCTCTCCCGGGGCCAGCCAACTATGGCTACACCTTC.

The chain recombines TRBV18 with TRBJ2-3; TRBD2 agrees at 7 bases. The CDR3 loop spans 16 amino acids. The germline gives CDR1 KGHSH, CDR2 LQKENI. The J segment lost 6 bases and the V segment lost 2 bases, leaving 11 bases of the junction unmatched. This CDR3 reads CASSPIFAGVGDTQYF. The CDR3 bases are TGTGCCAGCTCACCAATCTTTGCGGGGGTCGGGGATACGCAGTATTTT. The entire variable domain, with the rest obtained from reference TRBV18 and TRBJ2-3, is as follows: NAGVMQNPRHLVRRRGQEARLRCSPMKGHSHVYWYRQLPEEGLKFMVYLQKENIIDESGMPKERFSAEFPKEGPSILRIQQVVRGDSAAYFCASSPIFAGVGDTQYFGPGTRLTVL.

The rearrangement links TRBV2 to TRBJ2-2; no reliable D call. The CDR3 is 14 residues long. Looked up from germline, CDR1 is SNHLY and CDR2 is FYNNEI. The ends were cut back, 7 bases at V and 6 bases at J, with 15 bases in the middle. CDR3 sequence: CASTEQPVPGELFF. CDR3 nucleotides: TGTGCCAGCACCGAACAGCCGGTCCCCGGGGAGCTGTTTTTT.

The rearrangement uses TRBV19 and TRBJ1-2; perhaps TRBD1 as D (5 bases). Trimming cost V 3 bases and J 4 bases, with 12 bases left between them. Germline values: CDR1 LNHDA, CDR2 SQIVND (reference sequence). The CDR3 runs 14 residues. The CDR3 DNA reads as TGTGCCAGTAGTATCCAGGGAGTTATCTATGGCTACACCTTC. It codes for CASSIQGVIYGYTF.

V is TRBV5-6 and J is TRBJ1-4, with TRBD1 identical over 9 bases. This CDR3 contains 13 residues. Germline trimming cut 4 bases from V and 10 bases from J; bases unmatched to any gene: 5. CDR1 is SGHDT, CDR2 YYEEEE, per germline. As DNA, the CDR3 is TGTGCCAGCAGCCGGGACAGGGTCGGAAAACTGTTTTTT. Translating gives CASSRDRVGKLFF. The full variable domain, its missing parts supplied by reference TRBV5-6 and TRBJ1-4, is DAGVTQSPTHLIKTRGQQVTLRCSPKSGHDTVSWYQQALGQGPQFIFQYYEEEERQRGNFPDRFSGHQFPNYSSELNVNALLLGDSALYLCASSRDRVGKLFFGSGTQLSVL.

The chain couples TRBV10-3 to TRBJ1-3; no clear D. Germline V CDR1 and CDR2: ENHRY, SYGVKD. V was shortened by 4 bases and J by 2 bases, with 12 bases between the two germline ends. The CDR3 spans 15 residues. For the CDR3, the DNA is TGTGCCATCAGTGCGATAAATAAAGCTGGAAACACCATATATTTT. It encodes CAISAINKAGNTIYF.

V usage is TRBV6-6 and J usage is TRBJ1-1; TRBD1 matches at 8 bases. The germline V gene encodes CDR1 MNHNY and CDR2 SVGAGI (reference sequence). Trimming cost V 6 bases and J 8 bases; bases outside gene matches: 8. The CDR3 runs to 13 residues. The CDR3 nucleotides read TGTGCCAGCAGCCCCCAGGGGGCTAGCGAAGCTTTCTTT. Its protein product is CASSPQGASEAFF.

This clone has a single count. The chain couples TRBV7-8 to TRBJ2-4, with D tentatively TRBD1 (6 bases). The CDR3 is made up of 15 amino acids. V lost 5 bases, J lost 8 bases, and 19 bases lay in between. The germline V gene encodes CDR1 SGHVS and CDR2 FQNEAQ. The CDR3 DNA follows: TGTGCCAGCAGCCCAGGGGTCCCAGTTGGTTACATTCAGTACTTC. Protein sequence: CASSPGVPVGYIQYF.

Note on this clone: Additional DNA sequences in this sample encode the identical CDR3. The chain joins TRBV11-2 to TRBJ2-2, with D unclear. Looked up from germline, CDR1 is SGHAT and CDR2 is FQNNGV. The CDR3 runs to 13 residues. Trimming removed 4 bases at V and 5 bases at J, with 8 bases between. The CDR3 region is CASSSQLTGELFF. Written as DNA, the CDR3 is TGTGCCAGCAGCTCCCAATTAACCGGGGAGCTGTTTTTT.

The chain uses TRBV5-1 and TRBJ2-7; D possibly corresponds to TRBD1 (6 bases). This CDR3 region has 16 residues. Germline CDR1 SGHRS, CDR2 YFSETQ. V was trimmed by 0 bases and J by 0 bases, leaving 13 bases between them. CDR3 amino acids: CASSLAEQGYSYEQYF. In DNA form, the CDR3 reads TGCGCCAGCAGCTTGGCCGAACAGGGATACTCCTACGAGCAGTACTTC. Looking up the rest from reference TRBV5-1 and TRBJ2-7 gives the full variable domain: KAGVTQTPRYLIKTRGQQVTLSCSPISGHRSVSWYQQTPGQGLQFLFEYFSETQRNKGNFPGRFSGRQFSNSRSEMNVSTLELGDSALYLCASSLAEQGYSYEQYFGPGTRLTVT.

The rearrangement links TRBV28 to TRBJ1-5; D is possibly TRBD1 (6 bases). The length of the CDR3 is 14 residues. The ends were cut back, 3 bases at V and 4 bases at J, with 10 bases in the middle. Germline V gene sequence: CDR1 MDHEN, CDR2 SYDVKM. This chain's CDR3 is CASSLGAGNQPQHF. The CDR3 coding sequence is TGTGCCAGCAGTTTGGGGGCAGGTAATCAGCCCCAGCATTTT.

In its sample, this clone was seen once. The V call is TRBV11-3, the J call TRBJ1-1, with D possibly TRBD1 on 6 matching bases. Trimming took 0 bases from V and 4 from J, leaving 15 bases between them. The CDR3 length is 16 residues. CDR1 SGHNT and CDR2 YENEEA come from the germline V gene. The CDR3 reads CASSLDQWGAGTEAFF. The CDR3 DNA is TGTGCCAGCAGCTTAGATCAGTGGGGGGCTGGCACTGAAGCTTTCTTT.

CDR3 protein: CASSQENSHGYTF. CDR3 coding DNA: TGTGCCAGCAGCCAAGAGAACAGTCATGGCTACACCTTC. V gene TRBV14 combines with J gene TRBJ1-2; D ambiguous. V gave up 0 bases and J gave up 6 bases, with 8 bases separating them. The CDR3 covers 13 residues. Germline CDR1 SGHDN, CDR2 FVKESK.

This clone was detected only once. V usage is TRBV4-2 and J usage is TRBJ1-4; TRBD1 might be the D (6 bases). CDR1 and CDR2 (germline): LGHNA, YNFKEQ. V was pared by 0 bases and J by 8 bases, with 13 bases between. The CDR3 totals 15 residues. The CDR3 sequence: CASSQDTGKGEKLFF. For the CDR3, the DNA is TGTGCCAGCAGCCAAGATACAGGGAAGGGCGAAAAACTGTTTTTT.

The V and J genes are TRBV5-4 and TRBJ2-7, with 9 bases matching TRBD1. The CDR3 extends over 15 amino acids. Trimming at V came to 4 bases and at J to 3 bases, leaving 8 bases not matched to a gene. Germline assignment: CDR1 SGHNT and CDR2 YYREEE (reference sequence). CDR3 bases: TGTGCCAGCAGCATTCCGGGACAGGGTTACTACGAGCAGTACTTC. It codes for CASSIPGQGYYEQYF.

The J gene is TRBJ1-5, the V gene TRBV28, with a possible D match to TRBD1 (6 bases). Per the germline V gene, CDR1 is MDHEN and CDR2 is SYDVKM. Trimming removed 6 bases from V and 4 bases from J, with 7 bases in between. The length of the CDR3 is 12 residues. The CDR3 reads CASRTGNQPQHF. CDR3 nucleotides: TGTGCCAGCAGGACAGGTAATCAGCCCCAGCATTTT.

The rearrangement uses TRBV19 and TRBJ2-3; 8 bases align to TRBD2. The CDR3 covers 15 residues. The junction had 7 bases not matched to a gene; V was cut back by 6 bases and J by 2 bases. Germline CDR1 LNHDA, CDR2 SQIVND (reference sequence). CDR3 in DNA: TGTGCCAGTAGGCCACTAGCGGCACTCACAGATACGCAGTATTTT. Translation: CASRPLAALTDTQYF. Variable domain in full (rest from reference TRBV19 and TRBJ2-3): DGGITQSPKYLFRKEGQNVTLSCEQNLNHDAMYWYRQDPGQGLRLIYYSQIVNDFQKGDIAEGYSVSREKKESFPLTVTSAQKNPTAFYLCASRPLAALTDTQYFGPGTRLTVL.

CDR3 protein: CAWTAGRGRPDTQYF. DNA for the CDR3: TGTGCCTGGACCGCCGGGCGGGGACGGCCTGATACGCAGTATTTT. The rearrangement uses TRBV30 and TRBJ2-3, with D maybe TRBD2 (6 bases). The CDR3 contains 15 residues. Germline V gene data show CDR1 as GTSNPN and CDR2 as SVGIG (reference sequence). V was shortened by 4 bases and J by 6 bases, with 20 bases between the two germline ends.

The genes are TRBV29-1 and TRBJ2-7, with D maybe TRBD2 (6 bases). The CDR3 consists of 13 residues. V was pared by 4 bases and J by 3 bases, with 13 bases between. Germline V gene data show CDR1 as SQVTM and CDR2 as ANQGSEA. The DNA of the CDR3 is TGCAGCGTTGGGCCCCGACTAGGCTACGAGCAGTACTTC. It encodes CSVGPRLGYEQYF.

The rearrangement joins TRBV5-8 to TRBJ2-4; 15 nucleotides line up with TRBD2. With 4 bases clipped from V and 3 bases from J, the junction kept 5 bases outside the gene matches. Germline V gene lookup returns CDR1 SGHTS and CDR2 YDEGEE. This CDR3 has 17 amino acids. This CDR3 reads CASSMGLAGGGKNIQYF. CDR3 nucleotides: TGTGCCAGCAGCATGGGACTAGCGGGAGGAGGCAAAAACATTCAGTACTTC.